This T cell receptor (beta chain) was sequenced during a study of blood T cell repertoires in COVID-19. In the study overall: Researchers got acute and convalescent COVID-19 samples from the United States, Italy and Spain. PBMCs, B-cell-depleted T cells, or T cells provided the cDNA or gDNA that made up the material.

Per the original methods: Amplification with reference gene primers provided the estimates of nucleated cell counts. Sequencing was performed with immunoSEQ multiplex PCR; in TCRdb, only in-frame clones are kept and a portion is missing. That table is the source of V, J and clone size, and D and trimming were worked out from the DNA. Of about 290,000 clones in the sample, around nine tenths were seen once. This CDR3 region has 14 residues. Trimming shortened V by 6 bases and J by 4 bases, and 13 bases separated the two germline ends. Germline V CDR1 and CDR2: LNHDA, SQIVND (reference sequence). Followed longitudinally, the Seattle patients had been enrolled during active infection. To note about this clone: Within the sample, other DNA sequences also encode this same CDR3.

V and J are TRBV19 and TRBJ1-5; possible D gene TRBD1, 5 bases. The source material was peripheral blood. The origin of this receptor is a woman aged 30 to 39 with COVID-19, enrolled during active disease. The CDR3 DNA reads TGTGCCAGTAGCCTCCAGGGTGGGAATCAGCCCCAGCATTTT. This sequence encodes CASSLQGGNQPQHF.